The 11 T cell receptor beta chains below all came from one sample that was sequenced in a study of T cell changes during pregnancy in multiple sclerosis. The table came from immunoSEQ multiplex PCR; TCRdb's copy has only in-frame clones and leaves some out. The data hold about 47,000 clones, with around 93% observed a single time. The material sequenced was peripheral blood, taken in the second trimester of pregnancy. These receptors were taken from a female donor with multiple sclerosis, enrolled in a pregnancy study.

This clone has a single count. The V gene is TRBV7-9, the J gene TRBJ2-7; 8 bases fit TRBD2. The V and J ends lost 5 bases and 4 bases, in that order; junction bases with no gene match: 10. The CDR3 is 15 amino acids. Germline V gene sequence: CDR1 SEHNR, CDR2 FQNEAQ (reference sequence). Here the CDR3 DNA reads TGTGCCAGCAGCAATAGGGCTAGCGGGCCTTACGAGCAGTACTTC. Translated, it gives CASSNRASGPYEQYF.

The rearrangement joins TRBV6-5 to TRBJ2-2; D gene uncertain. V was clipped by 4 bases and J by 4 bases, with 16 bases between them. The CDR3 is 16 residues long. CDR1 MNHEY and CDR2 SVGAGI come from the germline V gene. CDR3 in amino acids: CASSFGRTWSTGELFF. The CDR3 nucleotides are TGTGCCAGCAGTTTCGGAAGAACTTGGAGCACCGGGGAGCTGTTTTTT.

The chain joins TRBV5-8 to TRBJ2-7; unclear D gene. The CDR3 is 12 residues long. V lost 4 bases and J lost 6, with 11 bases in between. CDR1 and CDR2 from the germline V gene are SGHTS and YDEGEE. CDR3 protein: CASSRYTGEQYF. The CDR3 DNA is TGTGCCAGCAGCAGATATACGGGCGAGCAGTACTTC.

This clone was detected only once. The genes are TRBV5-6 and TRBJ2-1, with TRBD2 as a possible D gene (7 bases). Trimming took 2 bases from V and 2 from J, leaving 11 bases between them. Germline V lookup: CDR1 SGHDT, CDR2 YYEEEE. The length of the CDR3 is 15 residues. CDR3 loop: CASSLGGGTYNEQFF. The CDR3 coding sequence is TGTGCCAGCAGCTTAGGGGGGGGGACCTACAATGAGCAGTTCTTC.

The V gene is TRBV14, the J gene TRBJ2-7, with 7 positions matching TRBD2. V was pared by 4 bases and J by 4 bases, with 4 bases of the junction left unmatched. Germline lookup yields CDR1 SGHDN and CDR2 FVKESK. CDR3 size: 13 residues. The CDR3 region is CASSRGLVYEQYF. The CDR3 nucleotides read TGTGCCAGCAGCCGTGGACTAGTTTACGAGCAGTACTTC.

The V call is TRBV2, the J call TRBJ2-2; D is unclear. Germline V gene sequence: CDR1 SNHLY, CDR2 FYNNEI. The germline V and J ends were trimmed by 1 base and 3 bases, with 6 bases remaining between them. CDR3 size: 14 residues. The CDR3 DNA reads TGTGCCAGCAGTGAAGACGGGTACACCGGGGAGCTGTTTTTT. Its translation is CASSEDGYTGELFF.

The gene calls are TRBV7-2 and TRBJ2-3, with TRBD1 matching 7 bases. The germline V gene encodes CDR1 SGHTA and CDR2 FQGNSA. Losses at the gene ends were 5 bases for V and 4 bases for J; bases not matched to a gene: 15. The CDR3 covers 17 residues. CDR3 residues: CASSTRQGRGWADTQYF. The CDR3 DNA reads TGTGCCAGCAGCACGCGACAGGGTAGAGGGTGGGCAGATACGCAGTATTTT.

The chain carries TRBV19 and TRBJ2-3; 7 bases match TRBD2. Germline CDR1 LNHDA, CDR2 SQIVND (reference sequence). The CDR3 totals 15 residues. V gave up 1 base and J gave up 3 bases; unmatched junction bases: 4. CDR3 in amino acids: CASSIGGSWTDTQYF. CDR3 in DNA: TGTGCCAGTAGTATAGGCGGGAGTTGGACAGATACGCAGTATTTT.

This CDR3 reads CASSFGQGSSTEAFF. The DNA of the CDR3 is TGTGCCAGCAGCTTTGGACAGGGCTCATCAACTGAAGCTTTCTTT. The genes are TRBV7-2 and TRBJ1-1, with TRBD1 identical over 8 bases. J lost 5 bases, V lost 3 bases, and 8 bases had no gene match. CDR1 SGHTA and CDR2 FQGNSA come from the germline V gene. This CDR3 is 15 amino acids long.

This clone was seen a single time. This chain uses TRBV2 with TRBJ2-5; D unclear. V was clipped by 6 bases and J by 4 bases, with 12 bases between them. Germline loops: CDR1 SNHLY, CDR2 FYNNEI. The CDR3 is made up of 13 amino acids. The CDR3: CASREAMGETQYF. CDR3 bases: TGTGCCAGCAGAGAGGCTATGGGAGAGACCCAGTACTTC.

The V gene is TRBV7-2, the J gene TRBJ2-7; maybe TRBD2 (5 bases). The germline V gene encodes CDR1 SGHTA and CDR2 FQGNSA. The length of the CDR3 is 13 residues. Trimming shortened V by 5 bases and J by 1 base, and 9 bases separated the two germline ends. The CDR3 sequence is CASSPGVSYEQYF. DNA of the CDR3: TGTGCCAGCAGCCCCGGGGTGTCCTACGAGCAGTACTTC.